Detailed here is one TCR beta chain. The target antigen is unknown. The data were obtained in a study of OX40 agonist ivuxolimab in advanced cancers. Overall study findings and caveats: Clonal expansion was seen in CD4+ and CD8+ blood T cells by week 6 at 0.1 to 3.0 mg/kg. Some nonresponders likewise displayed low normalized T-cell clonal expansion.

The repertoire was sequenced with immunoSEQ multiplex PCR; TCRdb's copy has only in-frame clones and lacks some. Counted here are tens of thousands of clones, around nine tenths occurring once; the ten biggest clones make up approximately 0.72%. The junction had 3 bases not matched to a gene; V was cut back by 4 bases and J by 6 bases. CDR3 length: 14 amino acids. Germline V gives CDR1 MGHDK, CDR2 SYGVNS. The TCR was taken from an adult with an advanced solid tumor such as melanoma, head and neck, liver or kidney cancer. Material: CD4+ or CD8+ T cells sorted from blood, obtained in a trial of the OX40 agonist ivuxolimab. This chain uses TRBV25-1 with TRBJ1-6; 7 bases match TRBD1. In DNA, the CDR3 is TGTGCCAGCAGTGTCCGGGACAGTAATTCACCCCTCCACTTT. Translating it yields CASSVRDSNSPLHF.